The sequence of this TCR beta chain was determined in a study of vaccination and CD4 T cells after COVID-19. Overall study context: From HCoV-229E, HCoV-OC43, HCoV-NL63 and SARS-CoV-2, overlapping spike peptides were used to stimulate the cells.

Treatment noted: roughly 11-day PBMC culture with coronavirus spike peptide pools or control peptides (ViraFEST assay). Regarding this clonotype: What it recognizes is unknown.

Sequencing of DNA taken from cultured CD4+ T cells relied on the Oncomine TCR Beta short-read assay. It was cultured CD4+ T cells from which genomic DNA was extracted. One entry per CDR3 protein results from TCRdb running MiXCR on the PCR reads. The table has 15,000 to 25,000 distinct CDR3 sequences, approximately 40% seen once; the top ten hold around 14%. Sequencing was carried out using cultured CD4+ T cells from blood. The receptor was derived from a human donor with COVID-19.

This CDR3 reads CASWVAGGSGELFF. Written as DNA, the CDR3 is TGTGCCAGCTGGGTAGCGGGGGGATCCGGGGAGCTGTTTTTT. This chain connects TRBV6-1 to TRBJ2-2, with 10 bases lining up with TRBD2. The ends lost 8 bases at V and 6 bases at J; junction bases unmatched: 6. There are 14 residues in the CDR3. Germline V lookup: CDR1 MNHNS, CDR2 SASEGT.